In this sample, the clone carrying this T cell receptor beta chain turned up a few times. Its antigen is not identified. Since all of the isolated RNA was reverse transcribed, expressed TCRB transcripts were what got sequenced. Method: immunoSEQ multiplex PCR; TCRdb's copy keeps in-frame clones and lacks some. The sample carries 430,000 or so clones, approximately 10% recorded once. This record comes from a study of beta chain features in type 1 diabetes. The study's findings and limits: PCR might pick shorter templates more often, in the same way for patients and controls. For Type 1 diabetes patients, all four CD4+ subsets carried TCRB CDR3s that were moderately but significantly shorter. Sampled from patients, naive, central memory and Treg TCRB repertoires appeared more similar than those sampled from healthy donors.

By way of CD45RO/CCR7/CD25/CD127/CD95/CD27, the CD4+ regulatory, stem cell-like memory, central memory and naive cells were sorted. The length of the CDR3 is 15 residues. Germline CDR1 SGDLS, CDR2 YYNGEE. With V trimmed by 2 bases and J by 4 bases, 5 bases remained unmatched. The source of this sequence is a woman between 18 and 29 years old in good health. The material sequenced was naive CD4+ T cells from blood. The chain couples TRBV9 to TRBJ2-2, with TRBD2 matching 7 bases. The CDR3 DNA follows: TGTGCCAGCAGCGTTAGCGGGTCCAGCACCGGGGAGCTGTTTTTT. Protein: CASSVSGSSTGELFF.